This T cell receptor (beta chain) was sequenced for a study of blood T cell repertoires in COVID-19. Study-level background: Acute and convalescent COVID-19 samples came from the United States, Italy and Spain. Sample material is recorded as cDNA or gDNA derived from T cells, B-cell-depleted T cells, or PBMCs.

From germline, CDR1 is LNHDA and CDR2 SQIVND (reference sequence). This CDR3 spans 15 amino acids. The ends were cut back, 11 bases at V and 0 bases at J, with 19 bases in the middle. Original handling: Amplified reference gene primers provided the basis for estimating nucleated cell counts. Libraries were prepared by immunoSEQ multiplex PCR; TCRdb keeps only in-frame clonotypes and omits some of them. D and trimming come from the DNA, and the V and J calls and clone size come from that table. The top ten clones hold approximately 3.2% of a sample with under 25,000 clones, over 75% of them seen once.

Sequencing used peripheral blood. The source is a human donor in a cohort sampled during active COVID-19. The chain carries TRBV19 and TRBJ1-1, with a possible D match to TRBD1 (5 bases). In nucleotides, the CDR3 is TGTGCCTCTCAATCCGGGGGGACTATGAACACTGAAGCTTTCTTT. This translates into CASQSGGTMNTEAFF.